Presented here are 21 T cell receptor beta chains from one specimen sequenced in a study of blood T cell repertoires in COVID-19. TCRdb's copy holds only in-frame clones and misses some; the assay was immunoSEQ multiplex PCR. This sample has some 41,000 clones, with about 89% found just once. The sequenced material came from peripheral blood. The receptor set was obtained from a man aged 65 to 79 with active COVID-19.

This sequence joins TRBV12-3 or TRBV12-4 and TRBJ2-7; 8 nucleotides agree with TRBD2. V gave up 8 bases and J gave up 0 bases; unmatched junction bases: 3. This CDR3 is built from 13 residues. The CDR3 sequence is CASHGGASYEQYF. The CDR3 coding sequence is TGTGCCAGCCACGGGGGGGCCTCCTACGAGCAGTACTTC.

This clone was detected a few times. For the CDR3, the DNA is TGTGCCAGCAGTTACTACCGGACACCAAATGAAAAACTGTTTTTT. The encoded protein is CASSYYRTPNEKLFF. The rearrangement uses TRBV6-5 and TRBJ1-4; possibly TRBD1 for D (5 bases). Trimming left V 1 base short and J 5 bases short, with 11 bases between. This CDR3 spans 15 amino acids. CDR1 and CDR2 (germline): MNHEY, SVGAGI.

This rearrangement joins TRBV5-4 to TRBJ1-1; TRBD1 agrees at 12 bases. Germline CDR1 and CDR2: SGHNT and YYREEE (reference sequence). The CDR3 has 14 amino acids. After removal of 7 bases from V and 0 bases from J, the junction contained 1 base not matched to a gene. The CDR3 DNA is TGTGCCAGCGGGGACAGGGGGCTGAACACTGAAGCTTTCTTT. It encodes CASGDRGLNTEAFF.

The J gene is TRBJ1-2, the V gene TRBV4-1; TRBD1 is a possible D gene (6 bases). In germline, CDR1 is MGHRA, CDR2 YSYEKL. CDR3 length equals 15 residues. V was cut by 7 bases and J by 0 bases, with 15 bases left in between. CDR3 sequence reads: CASTQGPDANYGYTF. In nucleotides, the CDR3 is TGCGCCAGCACCCAGGGGCCGGACGCTAACTATGGCTACACCTTC.

V gene TRBV7-2 combines with J gene TRBJ2-5; tentative D call: TRBD2 (6 bases). The germline V gene has CDR1 SGHTA and CDR2 FQGNSA. The CDR3 is 14 amino acids. V was trimmed by 5 bases and J by 5 bases, leaving 15 bases between them. CDR3 region: CASSARGAGETQYF. In nucleotides, the CDR3 is TGTGCCAGCAGCGCTCGCGGGGCTGGGGAGACCCAGTACTTC.

This chain links TRBV10-2 with TRBJ2-2; a possible D gene is TRBD1 (6 bases). This CDR3 spans 18 amino acids. Germline lookup yields CDR1 WSHSY and CDR2 SAAADI. The ends were cut back, 0 bases at V and 3 bases at J, with 17 bases in the middle. The CDR3 nucleotides are TGCGCCAGCAGTGAGTCCAGGACAGCCTTACGGCACACCGGGGAGCTGTTTTTT. The encoded protein is CASSESRTALRHTGELFF.

J is TRBJ2-3 and V is TRBV6-4, with 11 bases identical to TRBD2. The junction had 5 bases not matched to a gene; V was cut back by 6 bases and J by 6 bases. In germline, CDR1 is MRHNA, CDR2 SNTAGT. The CDR3 is 14 amino acids. The CDR3: CASRLAGESDTQYF. The CDR3 DNA reads as TGTGCCAGCAGACTAGCGGGGGAGTCGGATACGCAGTATTTT.

This clone showed up just once. The chain uses TRBV19 and TRBJ2-1; tentatively, D is TRBD1 (6 bases). V gave up 7 bases and J gave up 9 bases, with 13 bases separating them. The CDR3 totals 12 residues. Per the germline V gene, CDR1 is LNHDA and CDR2 is SQIVND (reference sequence). As DNA, the CDR3 is TGTGCCAGTAACCACCGGGACACTGAGCAGTTCTTC. Protein: CASNHRDTEQFF.

The chain carries TRBV2 and TRBJ1-5; weak D call: TRBD1 (6 bases). The CDR3 is 15 amino acids. Germline V gene lookup returns CDR1 SNHLY and CDR2 FYNNEI. V dropped 5 bases and J dropped 3 bases, with 14 bases sitting between them. Written as DNA, the CDR3 is TGTGCCAGCAGTCCGCCCAGGGGATCCAATCAGCCCCAGCATTTT. Its protein is CASSPPRGSNQPQHF.

This rearrangement joins TRBV19 to TRBJ2-3; TRBD1 matches at 9 bases. Germline values: CDR1 LNHDA, CDR2 SQIVND (reference sequence). This CDR3 region has 14 residues. V dropped 5 bases and J dropped 4; count of bases not matched to a gene: 4. This CDR3 is CASSRTGVADTQYF. The CDR3 DNA reads TGTGCCAGTAGTCGGACAGGGGTGGCAGATACGCAGTATTTT.

V usage is TRBV9 and J usage is TRBJ2-5, with D unresolved. Trimming cost V 4 bases and J 1 base, with 14 bases left between them. Germline CDR1 is SGDLS and CDR2 is YYNGEE. CDR3 size: 15 residues. CDR3 protein: CASSFQASPQETQYF. CDR3 nucleotides: TGTGCCAGCAGCTTTCAGGCGTCACCCCAAGAGACCCAGTACTTC.

This chain joins TRBV7-2 and TRBJ2-5; 10 positions match TRBD2. Germline lookup yields CDR1 SGHTA and CDR2 FQGNSA. The CDR3 loop spans 16 amino acids. The trim removed 1 base at V and 3 bases at J, leaving 5 bases unmatched. The chain's CDR3 is CASSLVLAGGKETQYF. CDR3 DNA: TGTGCCAGCAGCTTAGTCTTAGCGGGGGGTAAAGAGACCCAGTACTTC.

The rearrangement links TRBV5-5 to TRBJ2-1, with TRBD2 identical over 10 bases. V trimming: 2 bases; J trimming: 7 bases; junction bases outside the gene matches: 3. This CDR3 spans 14 amino acids. Germline V gives CDR1 SGHKS, CDR2 YYEKEE (reference sequence). CDR3 loop: CASSFTSGVNEQFF. The DNA for the CDR3 is TGTGCCAGCAGCTTTACTAGCGGGGTAAATGAGCAGTTCTTC.

This chain connects TRBV14 to TRBJ1-1; D not certain. With 1 base removed from V and 1 base from J, the gap between germline ends came to 13 bases. There are 16 residues in the CDR3. Germline loops: CDR1 SGHDN, CDR2 FVKESK. CDR3 loop: CASSQVAIEANTEAFF. DNA for the CDR3: TGTGCCAGCAGCCAAGTTGCAATAGAGGCGAACACTGAAGCTTTCTTT.

V is TRBV18 and J is TRBJ1-4; no reliable D call. Germline lookup yields CDR1 KGHSH and CDR2 LQKENI. The length of the CDR3 is 16 residues. V was shortened by 3 bases and J by 1 base, with 12 bases between the two germline ends. The CDR3 nucleotides read TGTGCCAGCTCACCGGCAGGAAGAAGAACTAATGAAAAACTGTTTTTT. As protein: CASSPAGRRTNEKLFF.

The chain has TRBV11-1 and TRBJ2-3; 7 bases agree with TRBD2. This CDR3 has 15 amino acids. CDR1 and CDR2 from the germline V gene are SGHAT and FQDESV (reference sequence). V was clipped by 3 bases and J by 2 bases; unmatched bases: 5. The CDR3: CASSFPAGDTDTQYF. CDR3 in DNA: TGTGCCAGCAGCTTCCCCGCGGGAGACACAGATACGCAGTATTTT.

This chain connects TRBV6-2 or TRBV6-3 to TRBJ2-2; 13 nucleotides line up with TRBD2. The CDR3 is 20 amino acids. Germline-derived CDR1 and CDR2 are MNHEY and SVGEGT. Trimming took 2 bases from V and 3 from J; bases not matched to a gene: 12. The CDR3, as DNA: TGTGCCAGCAGTTACGCGAAGACTAGCGGGGGGCTCCGGGACACCGGGGAGCTGTTTTTT. It specifies CASSYAKTSGGLRDTGELFF.

The chain is built from TRBV5-1 and TRBJ2-3; D not certain. The V gene lost 2 bases and the J gene lost 4 bases, with 14 bases spanning the gap. The CDR3 runs 15 residues. CDR1 and CDR2 (germline): SGHRS, YFSETQ. CDR3 nucleotide sequence: TGCGCCAGCAGCTTTACTCCCTCTAGACCAGATACGCAGTATTTT. Its protein product is CASSFTPSRPDTQYF.

V and J are TRBV4-2 and TRBJ1-4; TRBD1 matches 7 bases. The ends lost 4 bases at V and 4 bases at J; junction bases unmatched: 3. The V gene's germline CDR1 is LGHNA and CDR2 YNFKEQ. The CDR3 consists of 14 residues. CDR3 in amino acids: CASSLDRYNEKLFF. Here the CDR3 DNA reads TGTGCCAGCAGCCTGGACAGGTATAATGAAAAACTGTTTTTT.

The rearrangement links TRBV7-9 to TRBJ2-5; tentatively, D is TRBD2 (5 bases). V gave up 3 bases and J gave up 3 bases, with 5 bases separating them. The CDR3 is 12 amino acids. Germline V CDR1 and CDR2: SEHNR, FQNEAQ (reference sequence). CDR3 sequence reads: CASSFGEETQYF. The CDR3 DNA reads as TGTGCCAGCAGCTTCGGGGAAGAGACCCAGTACTTC.

The V call is TRBV12-5, the J call TRBJ1-3; possibly TRBD1 for D (6 bases). CDR1 is LGHNT, CDR2 FRNRAP, per germline. The CDR3 runs 16 residues. Trimming pared 7 bases from V and 3 bases from J, leaving 19 bases between. Here the CDR3 reads CASVFSGGVNGNTIYF. The CDR3 nucleotides are TGTGCTAGTGTGTTTAGTGGGGGCGTAAATGGAAACACCATATATTTT.